This TCR beta chain was sequenced for a study of radiotherapy plus CTLA-4 blockade in lung cancer (dated by TCRdb to 2017 to 2018). Context from the whole study: Among enrolled patients, under 20% had an objective response and roughly 33% reached disease control.

In this study, focal radiation therapy paired with CTLA-4 blockade (ipilimumab) was tested in patients who had chemo-refractory metastatic non-small-cell lung cancer. The study at large found these results: After treatment with radiotherapy and ipilimumab, TCR clones that originated in tumors expanded in peripheral blood. The strongest predictors of response, as reported, were early dynamic changes in blood T cell clones along with a rise in serum interferon-beta after radiation.

Via the germline V gene, CDR1 is MDHEN and CDR2 SYDVKM. The CDR3 numbers 17 residues from cysteine through phenylalanine. Only the CDR3 part of the read is kept: 51 bases, read in frame from the first base. V is clipped by 5 bases and J by 0 bases, and the sequence between their germline boundaries is 14 bases long. On this clone: The antigen it recognizes is unknown. Base-call qualities are not available, and no considerably larger clone is one nucleotide away.

The library was made by the immunoSEQ multiplex PCR assay. As stored in TCRdb, this immuneACCESS dataset retains in-frame rearrangements with V and J assigned. A fraction of the clones does not appear; measured against another copy, unresolved V genes explain less than half of the discrepancy, and the remainder lacks a known reason. This sample is represented by about 85,000 clones; 70% to 90% of them were singletons. Approximately 2% of the sample lies in the top ten. The sequence derives from a human donor with non-small cell lung cancer who had a partial response to radiotherapy plus ipilimumab. The material sequenced was peripheral blood, taken from a patient treated with radiotherapy plus ipilimumab. The chain couples TRBV28 to TRBJ1-6, with a weak D call of TRBD1 (5 bases match). The CDR3 protein: CASSEPRGGSYNSPLHF. The sequenced DNA: TGTGCCAGCAGTGAGCCTCGGGGGGGCTCCTATAATTCACCCCTCCACTTT. The full variable domain, completed from the reference TRBV28 and TRBJ1-6 proteins outside the CDR3, reads DVKVTQSSRYLVKRTGEKVFLECVQDMDHENMFWYRQDPGLGLRLIYFSYDVKMKEKGDIPEGYSVSREKKERFSLILESASTNQTSMYLCASSEPRGGSYNSPLHFGNGTRLTVT.